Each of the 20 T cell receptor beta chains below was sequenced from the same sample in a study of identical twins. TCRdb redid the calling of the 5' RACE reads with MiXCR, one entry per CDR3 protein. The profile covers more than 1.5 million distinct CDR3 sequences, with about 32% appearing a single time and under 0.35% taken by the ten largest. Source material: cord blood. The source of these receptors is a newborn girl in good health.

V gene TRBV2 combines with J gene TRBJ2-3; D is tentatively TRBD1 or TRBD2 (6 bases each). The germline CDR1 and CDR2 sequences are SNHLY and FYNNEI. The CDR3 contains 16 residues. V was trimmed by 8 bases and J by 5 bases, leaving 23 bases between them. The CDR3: CASDEGGGATIDTQYF. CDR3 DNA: TGTGCCAGCGACGAGGGGGGCGGGGCTACTATAGATACGCAGTATTTT.

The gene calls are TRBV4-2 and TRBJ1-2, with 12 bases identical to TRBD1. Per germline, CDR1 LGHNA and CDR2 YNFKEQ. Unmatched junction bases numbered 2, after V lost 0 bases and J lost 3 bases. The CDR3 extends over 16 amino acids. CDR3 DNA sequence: TGTGCCAGCAGCCAAGATGGGACAGGGGGCGACTATGGCTACACCTTC. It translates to CASSQDGTGGDYGYTF.

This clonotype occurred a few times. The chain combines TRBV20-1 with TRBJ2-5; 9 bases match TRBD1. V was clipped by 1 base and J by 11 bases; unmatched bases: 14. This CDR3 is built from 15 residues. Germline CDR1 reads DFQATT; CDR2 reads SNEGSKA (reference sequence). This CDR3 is CSARALGQGLWEQYF. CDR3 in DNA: TGCAGTGCTAGAGCCTTGGGACAGGGCCTTTGGGAGCAGTACTTC.

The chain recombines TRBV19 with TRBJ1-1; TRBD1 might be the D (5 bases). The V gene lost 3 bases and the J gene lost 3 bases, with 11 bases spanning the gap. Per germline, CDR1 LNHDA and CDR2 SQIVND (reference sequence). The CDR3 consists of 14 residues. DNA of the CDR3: TGTGCCAGTAGTATCCAGGGACGGTACACTGAAGCTTTCTTT. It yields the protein CASSIQGRYTEAFF.

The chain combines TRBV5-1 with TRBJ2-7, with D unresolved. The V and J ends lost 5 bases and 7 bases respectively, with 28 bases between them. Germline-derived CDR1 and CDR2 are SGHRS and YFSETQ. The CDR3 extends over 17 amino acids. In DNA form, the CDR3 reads TGCGCCAGCAGATCCCAACAGCTACCTGTAATCTACAATGAGCAGTACTTC. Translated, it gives CASRSQQLPVIYNEQYF. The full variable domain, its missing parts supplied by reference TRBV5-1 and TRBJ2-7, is KAGVTQTPRYLIKTRGQQVTLSCSPISGHRSVSWYQQTPGQGLQFLFEYFSETQRNKGNFPGRFSGRQFSNSRSEMNVSTLELGDSALYLCASRSQQLPVIYNEQYFGPGTRLTVT.

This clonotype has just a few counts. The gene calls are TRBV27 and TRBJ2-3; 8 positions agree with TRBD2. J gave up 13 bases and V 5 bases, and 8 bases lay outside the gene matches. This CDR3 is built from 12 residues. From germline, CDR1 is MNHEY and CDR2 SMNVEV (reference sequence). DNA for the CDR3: TGTGCCAGCAGTACGGGGGGGGTCCCCGAGTATTTT. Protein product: CASSTGGVPEYF.

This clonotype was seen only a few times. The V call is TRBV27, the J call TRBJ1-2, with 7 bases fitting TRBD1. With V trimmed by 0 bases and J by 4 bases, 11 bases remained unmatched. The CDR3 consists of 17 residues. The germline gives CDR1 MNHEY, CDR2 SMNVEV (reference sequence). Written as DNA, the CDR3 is TGTGCCAGCAGTTTATCGATGACAGGGTGGGAGCCCTATGGCTACACCTTC. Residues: CASSLSMTGWEPYGYTF.

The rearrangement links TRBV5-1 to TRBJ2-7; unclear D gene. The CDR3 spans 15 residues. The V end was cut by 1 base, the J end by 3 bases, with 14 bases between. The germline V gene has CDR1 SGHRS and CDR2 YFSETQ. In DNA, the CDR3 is TGCGCCAGCAGCTTGACTGGGAAGGGTCTCTACGAGCAGTACTTC. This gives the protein CASSLTGKGLYEQYF.

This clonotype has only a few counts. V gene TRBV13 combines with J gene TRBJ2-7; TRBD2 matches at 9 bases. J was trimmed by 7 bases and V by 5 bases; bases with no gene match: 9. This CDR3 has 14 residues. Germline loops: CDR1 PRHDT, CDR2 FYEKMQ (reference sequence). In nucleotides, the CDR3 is TGTGCCAGCAGCCTCGGGACTAGCTCTCGGGAGCAGTACTTC. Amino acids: CASSLGTSSREQYF.

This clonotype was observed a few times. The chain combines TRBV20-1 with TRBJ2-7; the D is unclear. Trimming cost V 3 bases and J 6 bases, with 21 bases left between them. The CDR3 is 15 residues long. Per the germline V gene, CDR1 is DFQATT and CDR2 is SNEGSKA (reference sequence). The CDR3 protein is CSASAASLSVSEQYF. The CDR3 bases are TGCAGTGCTAGTGCGGCTTCCCTCTCTGTATCCGAGCAGTACTTC.

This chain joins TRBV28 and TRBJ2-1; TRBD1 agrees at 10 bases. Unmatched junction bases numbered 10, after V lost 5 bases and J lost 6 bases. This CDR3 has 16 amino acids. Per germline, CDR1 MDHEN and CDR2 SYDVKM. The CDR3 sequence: CASSTAGTGDLNEQFF. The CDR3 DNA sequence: TGTGCCAGCAGTACAGCCGGGACAGGGGACCTCAATGAGCAGTTCTTC. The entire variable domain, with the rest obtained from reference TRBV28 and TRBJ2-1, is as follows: DVKVTQSSRYLVKRTGEKVFLECVQDMDHENMFWYRQDPGLGLRLIYFSYDVKMKEKGDIPEGYSVSREKKERFSLILESASTNQTSMYLCASSTAGTGDLNEQFFGPGTRLTVL.

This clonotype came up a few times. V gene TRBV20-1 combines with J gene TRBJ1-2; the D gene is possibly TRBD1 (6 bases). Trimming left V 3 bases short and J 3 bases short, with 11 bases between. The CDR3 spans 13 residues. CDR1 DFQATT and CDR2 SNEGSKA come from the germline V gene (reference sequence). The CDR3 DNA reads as TGCAGTGCTAGGGCGGGGACATACTATGGCTACACCTTC. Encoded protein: CSARAGTYYGYTF.

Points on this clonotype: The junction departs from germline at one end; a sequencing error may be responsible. The CDR3, as DNA: TGTGCCAGCAGCTTAGGAGCGGCACCCCCCCACTTT. Its protein is CASSLGAAPPHF. The chain is built from TRBV13 and TRBJ1-6; D gene uncertain. This CDR3 comprises 12 residues. From germline, CDR1 is PRHDT and CDR2 FYEKMQ (reference sequence).

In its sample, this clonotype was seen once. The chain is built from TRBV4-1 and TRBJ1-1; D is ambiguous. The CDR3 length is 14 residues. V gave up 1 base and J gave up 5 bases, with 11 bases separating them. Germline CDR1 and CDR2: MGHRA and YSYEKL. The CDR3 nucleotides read TGCGCCAGCAGCCAAGCCCTCGTATTAACTGAAGCTTTCTTT. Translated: CASSQALVLTEAFF.

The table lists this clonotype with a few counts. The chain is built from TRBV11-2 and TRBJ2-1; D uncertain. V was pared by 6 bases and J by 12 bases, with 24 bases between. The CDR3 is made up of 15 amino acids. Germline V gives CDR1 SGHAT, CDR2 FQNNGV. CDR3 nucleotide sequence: TGTGCCAGCAGGCCGATGAGGAGTGAGACCAGACGGCAGTTCTTC. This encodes CASRPMRSETRRQFF.

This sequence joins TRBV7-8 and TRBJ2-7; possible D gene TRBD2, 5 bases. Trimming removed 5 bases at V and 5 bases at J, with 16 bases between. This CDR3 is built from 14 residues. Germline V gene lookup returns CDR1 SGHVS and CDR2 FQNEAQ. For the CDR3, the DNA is TGTGCCAGCAGCGACTACCGCAGTGTCAACGAGCAGTACTTC. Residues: CASSDYRSVNEQYF.

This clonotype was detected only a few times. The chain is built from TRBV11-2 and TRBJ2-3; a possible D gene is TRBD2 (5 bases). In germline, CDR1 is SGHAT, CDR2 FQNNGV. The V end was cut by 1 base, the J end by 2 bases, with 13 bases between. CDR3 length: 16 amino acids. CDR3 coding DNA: TGTGCCAGCAGCTTAGTTGTATTGAGGGCCACAGATACGCAGTATTTT. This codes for CASSLVVLRATDTQYF.

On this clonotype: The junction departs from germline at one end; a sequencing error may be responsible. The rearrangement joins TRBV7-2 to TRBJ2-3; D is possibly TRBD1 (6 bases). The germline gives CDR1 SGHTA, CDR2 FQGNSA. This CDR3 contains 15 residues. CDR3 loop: CASSPQGLRTDAQYF. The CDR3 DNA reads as TGTGCCAGCAGCCCGCAGGGGTTGAGAACAGATGCGCAGTATTTT.

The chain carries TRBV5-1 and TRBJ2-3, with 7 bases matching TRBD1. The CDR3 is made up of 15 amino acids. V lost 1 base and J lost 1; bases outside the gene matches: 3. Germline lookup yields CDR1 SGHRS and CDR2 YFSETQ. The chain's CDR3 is CASSLMGTGTDTQYF. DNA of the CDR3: TGCGCCAGCAGCTTGATGGGGACAGGCACAGATACGCAGTATTTT. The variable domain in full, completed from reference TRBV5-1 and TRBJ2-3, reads KAGVTQTPRYLIKTRGQQVTLSCSPISGHRSVSWYQQTPGQGLQFLFEYFSETQRNKGNFPGRFSGRQFSNSRSEMNVSTLELGDSALYLCASSLMGTGTDTQYFGPGTRLTVL.

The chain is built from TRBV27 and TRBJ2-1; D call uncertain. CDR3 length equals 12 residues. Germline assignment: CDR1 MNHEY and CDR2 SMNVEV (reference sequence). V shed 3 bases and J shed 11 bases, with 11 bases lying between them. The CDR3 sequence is CASSLPGGQQFF. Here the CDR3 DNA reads TGTGCCAGCAGTTTGCCGGGCGGTCAGCAGTTCTTC.